A selection of T cell receptor beta chains follows, all from one sample in a study of T cell changes during pregnancy in multiple sclerosis. Assay used: immunoSEQ multiplex PCR; TCRdb lists only in-frame clones, some missing. The sample has some 43,000 clones, around 93% seen once. Sequenced material: CD8+ T cells from peripheral blood mononuclear cells, taken in the third trimester of pregnancy. The receptors originated from a female donor with multiple sclerosis, enrolled in a pregnancy study. Each CDR3 is given with its conserved first and last residue. A D gene is named only where the DNA matches it firmly. For some rows the clone size is stated as once, few or many, or as a class when expanded; others skip it.

abundance: NA; j_gene: TRBJ2-5; d_gene: NA; v_gene: TRBV30; CDR3aa: CAWSVGLGTDGQYF; CDR3nt: TGTGCCTGGAGTGTGGGGCTAGGTACTGACGGCCAGTACTTC
abundance: NA; j_gene: TRBJ1-1; d_gene: NA; v_gene: TRBV5-4; CDR3aa: CASSFGGTEAFF; CDR3nt: TGTGCCAGCAGCTTCGGGGGGACTGAAGCTTTCTTT
abundance: NA; j_gene: TRBJ2-1; d_gene: TRBD2; v_gene: TRBV28; CDR3aa: CATVAGVWYNEQFF; CDR3nt: TGTGCCACCGTAGCGGGAGTTTGGTACAATGAGCAGTTCTTC
abundance: NA; j_gene: TRBJ2-7; d_gene: NA; v_gene: TRBV14; CDR3aa: CASSPRGDSYEQYF; CDR3nt: TGTGCCAGCAGCCCGCGGGGGGACAGCTACGAGCAGTACTTC
abundance: NA; j_gene: TRBJ2-7; d_gene: TRBD2; v_gene: TRBV29-1; CDR3aa: CSARPAGGHYEQYF; CDR3nt: TGCAGCGCCCGCCCCGCGGGAGGGCACTACGAGCAGTACTTC
abundance: once; j_gene: TRBJ2-7; d_gene: TRBD2; v_gene: TRBV29-1; CDR3aa: CSVELADPPYEQYF; CDR3nt: TGCAGCGTTGAACTAGCGGACCCGCCCTACGAGCAGTACTTC
abundance: NA; j_gene: TRBJ2-4; d_gene: TRBD2; v_gene: TRBV13; CDR3aa: CATAGLAGGSGRNIQYF; CDR3nt: TGTGCCACCGCGGGACTAGCGGGAGGGTCTGGGAGAAACATTCAGTACTTC
abundance: NA; j_gene: TRBJ2-5; d_gene: NA; v_gene: TRBV4-1; CDR3aa: CASSQDQNRPETQYF; CDR3nt: TGCGCCAGCAGCCAAGATCAGAACAGGCCAGAGACCCAGTACTTC
abundance: NA; j_gene: TRBJ2-5; d_gene: TRBD1; v_gene: TRBV5-1; CDR3aa: CASSSTGGAGQETQYF; CDR3nt: TGCGCCAGCAGCTCGACAGGGGGGGCCGGCCAAGAGACCCAGTACTTC
abundance: NA; j_gene: TRBJ1-1; d_gene: NA; v_gene: TRBV7-9; CDR3aa: CASRAGWNTEAFF; CDR3nt: TGTGCCAGCAGGGCAGGCTGGAACACTGAAGCTTTCTTT
abundance: NA; j_gene: TRBJ1-5; d_gene: NA; v_gene: TRBV27; CDR3aa: CASSFTSNQPQHF; CDR3nt: TGTGCCAGCAGTTTCACAAGCAATCAGCCCCAGCATTTT
abundance: NA; j_gene: TRBJ1-4; d_gene: NA; v_gene: TRBV23-1; CDR3aa: CASSQYETQWRSATNEKLFF; CDR3nt: TGCGCCAGCAGTCAATACGAGACTCAATGGAGGTCTGCAACTAATGAAAAACTGTTTTTT
abundance: NA; j_gene: TRBJ2-7; d_gene: TRBD1; v_gene: TRBV2; CDR3aa: CASSDGPDRGYEQYF; CDR3nt: TGTGCCAGCAGTGATGGCCCGGACAGGGGTTACGAGCAGTACTTC